This TCR beta chain stems from a study of response to subunit inactivated influenza vaccine. Study-level points and caveats: Few additional T cells are recruited per seasonal influenza vaccination, authors suggested.

This clonotype was picked up one time. What it recognizes is unknown. The CDR3 has 14 residues. V dropped 6 bases and J dropped 4 bases, with 15 bases sitting between them. Per germline, CDR1 MNHEY and CDR2 SVGEGT. TCRdb called the RT-PCR reads again in MiXCR, with one record for every CDR3 protein. The repertoire holds around 790,000 distinct CDR3 sequences, with 21% as singletons. This receptor was identified in a man over 45 who received an inactivated influenza vaccine. V is TRBV6-2 or TRBV6-3 and J is TRBJ2-5; D call uncertain. The sample here was PBMCs from blood, taken roughly 5 days after vaccination. In nucleotides, the CDR3 is TGTGCCAGCAGCCATACACCCTGGCGAGAGACCCAGTACTTC. This translates into CASSHTPWRETQYF.